The T cell receptor (beta chain) described here comes from a study of blood T cell repertoires in COVID-19. Study context: Italy, Spain and the United States were the sources of the convalescent and acute COVID-19 samples. T cells, B-cell-depleted T cells, or PBMCs provided the cDNA or gDNA that served as material.

Per the study methods: Amplified reference gene primers provided the basis for estimating nucleated cell counts. The repertoire was sequenced with immunoSEQ multiplex PCR; TCRdb's copy has only in-frame clones and lacks some. V, J and clone size reflect that table, while D and trimming were determined from the DNA. The sample comprises 170,000 or so clones, about 83% of which are singletons, and just under 0.9% rests with the top ten. A few counts support this clone. Germline lookup yields CDR1 MNHEY and CDR2 SVGAGI. V was shortened by 6 bases and J by 3 bases, with 5 bases between the two germline ends. This CDR3 comprises 11 residues.

The J gene is TRBJ1-2, the V gene TRBV6-5; D is undetermined. The sequenced material came from peripheral blood. This sequence originates from a woman aged 18-29 years who had recovered from COVID-19. CDR3 sequence (DNA): TGTGCCAGCAGGAACTACTATGGCTACACCTTC. This translates into CASRNYYGYTF.